The source of this TCR beta chain is a study of blood T cell repertoires in COVID-19. Overall study: Specimens from acute and convalescent COVID-19 originated in the United States, Italy and Spain. Sample material is recorded as cDNA or gDNA derived from T cells, B-cell-depleted T cells, or PBMCs.

Authors' methods: Counts of nucleated cells, estimated from reference gene primer amplification, were obtained. Profiling relied on immunoSEQ multiplex PCR, and the TCRdb table lists in-frame clones only, not all of them. V, J and clone size are those of that table, while D and trimming were read from the DNA. This table has some 300,000 clones, more than 75% appearing once. Adults between roughly 18 and 95 years of age took part from under 30 US areas. The CDR3 length is 15 residues. Looked up from germline, CDR1 is LGHNA and CDR2 is YSLEER. V was pared by 4 bases and J by 3 bases, with 6 bases of the junction left unmatched.

V usage is TRBV4-3 and J usage is TRBJ1-5, with 7 bases fitting TRBD1. The sequencing input was PBMCs or T cells enriched from blood (not recorded which). The TCR comes from a woman aged 60-75 years in a cohort exposed to, infected with or recovered from COVID-19 (not recorded which). The chain's CDR3 is CASSPGTAINQPQHF. The CDR3 region has the DNA TGCGCCAGCAGCCCAGGGACAGCCATCAATCAGCCCCAGCATTTT.